These T cell receptor beta chains were read from a single sample in a study of technical replicates of blood from several donors. Repertoires were generated with immunoSEQ multiplex PCR, while TCRdb's copy carries only in-frame clones and drops some. This table has more than 90,000 clones, approximately 94% appearing once. Sequences were obtained from T cells isolated from PBMCs. Receptors originate from a human donor in good health. Each CDR3 is given with its conserved first and last residue. Fields, in order: D gene, J gene, clone size, V gene, CDR3 protein, CDR3 DNA. D genes are given only for firm matches. The size field is filled for only some rows; it gives once, few, many or a size class.

D: -
J: TRBJ1-2
size: once
V: TRBV2
CDR3: CASIGAAYGYTF
DNA: TGTGCCAGCATTGGGGCCGCCTATGGCTACACCTTC

D: TRBD2
J: TRBJ2-7
size: -
V: TRBV10-1
CDR3: CASSESQCRLAGGLSSYEQYF
DNA: TGCGCCAGCAGTGAGTCGCAATGTCGGCTAGCGGGGGGTCTAAGCTCCTACGAGCAGTACTTC

D: TRBD1
J: TRBJ2-3
size: -
V: TRBV5-1
CDR3: CASSWAGGSSTDTQYF
DNA: TGCGCCAGCAGCTGGGCAGGGGGCTCGAGCACAGATACGCAGTATTTT

D: -
J: TRBJ2-7
size: -
V: TRBV6-1
CDR3: CASRYYEQYF
DNA: TGTGCCAGCAGGTACTACGAGCAGTACTTC

D: TRBD1
J: TRBJ1-6
size: -
V: TRBV6-6
CDR3: CASSYGTGLTPLHF
DNA: TGTGCCAGCAGTTACGGGACAGGCCTTACACCCCTCCACTTT

D: -
J: TRBJ1-1
size: -
V: TRBV30
CDR3: CAWSGLEAFF
DNA: TGTGCCTGGAGTGGGCTTGAAGCTTTCTTT

D: -
J: TRBJ2-3
size: -
V: TRBV7-9
CDR3: CASSLSVDTQYF
DNA: TGTGCCAGCAGCTTAAGCGTAGATACGCAGTATTTT

D: TRBD2
J: TRBJ2-7
size: -
V: TRBV4-2
CDR3: CASSQTPGLAIYSYEQYF
DNA: TGTGCCAGCAGTCAGACACCGGGACTAGCGATTTATTCCTACGAGCAGTACTTC

D: TRBD2
J: TRBJ2-3
size: -
V: TRBV7-3
CDR3: CASSLNRGGSDTQYF
DNA: TGTGCCAGCAGCTTAAATCGGGGGGGCTCAGATACGCAGTATTTT

D: -
J: TRBJ2-3
size: -
V: TRBV7-3
CDR3: CASSKWVAADTQYF
DNA: TGTGCCAGCAGCAAATGGGTTGCGGCAGATACGCAGTATTTT

D: TRBD1
J: TRBJ1-2
size: -
V: TRBV13
CDR3: CASSEGTGDGYTF
DNA: TGTGCCAGCAGCGAAGGGACAGGGGATGGCTACACCTTC

D: -
J: TRBJ1-1
size: -
V: TRBV18
CDR3: CASSPGGGWNTEAFF
DNA: TGTGCCAGCTCACCCGGTGGAGGGTGGAACACTGAAGCTTTCTTT

D: -
J: TRBJ1-6
size: -
V: TRBV5-6
CDR3: CASSPGGNSPLHF
DNA: TGTGCCAGCAGCCCGGGTGGTAATTCACCCCTCCACTTT

D: -
J: TRBJ2-3
size: -
V: TRBV15
CDR3: CATSIGGDTQYF
DNA: TGTGCCACCAGCATCGGTGGAGATACGCAGTATTTT

D: -
J: TRBJ1-1
size: -
V: TRBV30
CDR3: CAWRPPLAMNTEAFF
DNA: TGTGCCTGGAGGCCCCCCCTAGCGATGAACACTGAAGCTTTCTTT

D: -
J: TRBJ1-1
size: -
V: TRBV2
CDR3: CASRAGGMNTEAFF
DNA: TGTGCCAGCAGGGCAGGAGGGATGAACACTGAAGCTTTCTTT

D: -
J: TRBJ2-7
size: -
V: TRBV7-9
CDR3: CASSLRYEQYF
DNA: TGTGCCAGCAGCTTACGCTACGAGCAGTACTTC

D: -
J: TRBJ2-1
size: -
V: TRBV10-1
CDR3: CASSESRGNSYNEQFF
DNA: TGCGCCAGCAGTGAGTCGCGGGGAAACTCCTACAATGAGCAGTTCTTC

D: -
J: TRBJ2-2
size: -
V: TRBV5-1
CDR3: CASSPGEVTGELFF
DNA: TGCGCCAGCAGCCCCGGGGAGGTGACCGGGGAGCTGTTTTTT

D: -
J: TRBJ2-7
size: -
V: TRBV28
CDR3: CASSPGQPSGEQYF
DNA: TGTGCCAGCAGCCCCGGACAGCCCTCTGGGGAGCAGTACTTC

D: TRBD2
J: TRBJ2-4
size: -
V: TRBV7-2
CDR3: CASSLGGFGLAEKNIQYF
DNA: TGTGCCAGCAGCTTAGGAGGGTTTGGACTAGCGGAGAAAAACATTCAGTACTTC

D: -
J: TRBJ1-5
size: -
V: TRBV28
CDR3: CASSFLGQPQHF
DNA: TGTGCCAGCAGTTTTCTAGGTCAGCCCCAGCATTTT

D: -
J: TRBJ2-1
size: -
V: TRBV9
CDR3: CASCRAASSYNEQFF
DNA: TGTGCCAGCTGTCGAGCGGCTAGCTCCTACAATGAGCAGTTCTTC

D: TRBD1
J: TRBJ2-4
size: -
V: TRBV28
CDR3: CASSLVGQEDIQYF
DNA: TGTGCCAGCAGTTTAGTTGGACAGGAGGACATTCAGTACTTC

D: -
J: TRBJ2-1
size: -
V: TRBV6-6
CDR3: CASSYAGSLSVSEQFF
DNA: TGTGCCAGCAGTTACGCCGGGTCCCTCTCGGTGTCGGAGCAGTTCTTC

D: -
J: TRBJ2-3
size: once
V: TRBV7-2
CDR3: CASSFRGFTTDTQYF
DNA: TGTGCCAGCAGCTTCCGGGGGTTCACCACAGATACGCAGTATTTT

D: TRBD1
J: TRBJ1-2
size: -
V: TRBV7-6
CDR3: CASSADPGTGGGGYTF
DNA: TGTGCCAGCAGCGCAGATCCCGGGACAGGGGGCGGTGGCTACACCTTC

D: TRBD1
J: TRBJ2-1
size: -
V: TRBV7-9
CDR3: CASGVDRAVLGRYNEQFF
DNA: TGTGCCAGCGGCGTTGACAGGGCAGTCCTTGGACGTTACAATGAGCAGTTCTTC